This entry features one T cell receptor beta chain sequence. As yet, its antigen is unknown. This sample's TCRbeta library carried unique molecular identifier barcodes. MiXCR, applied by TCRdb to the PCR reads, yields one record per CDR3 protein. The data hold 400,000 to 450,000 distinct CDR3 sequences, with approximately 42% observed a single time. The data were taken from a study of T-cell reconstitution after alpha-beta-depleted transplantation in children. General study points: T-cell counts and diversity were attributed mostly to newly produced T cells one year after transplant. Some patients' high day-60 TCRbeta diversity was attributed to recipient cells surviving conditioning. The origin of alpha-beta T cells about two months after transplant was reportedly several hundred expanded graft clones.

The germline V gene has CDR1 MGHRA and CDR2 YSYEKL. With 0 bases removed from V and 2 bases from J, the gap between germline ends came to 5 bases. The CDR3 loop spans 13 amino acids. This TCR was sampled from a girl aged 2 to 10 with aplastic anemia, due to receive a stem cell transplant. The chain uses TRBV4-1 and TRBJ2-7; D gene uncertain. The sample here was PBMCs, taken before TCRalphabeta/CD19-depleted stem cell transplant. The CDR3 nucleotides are TGCGCCAGCAGCCAAGATGGCCCCTACGAGCAGTACTTC. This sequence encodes CASSQDGPYEQYF.